The 13 T cell receptor beta chains given below trace back to one sample, sequenced in a study of blood T cell repertoires in COVID-19. Method: immunoSEQ multiplex PCR; TCRdb's copy keeps in-frame clones and lacks some. The table has about 200,000 clones, approximately 82% seen once. The specimen sequenced was peripheral blood. These receptors originate from a man over 45 with active or convalescent COVID-19.

This clone came up once. V is TRBV19 and J is TRBJ2-2; 9 nucleotides agree with TRBD1. Germline V lookup: CDR1 LNHDA, CDR2 SQIVND (reference sequence). Trimming at V came to 2 bases and at J to 2 bases, leaving 12 bases not matched to a gene. The CDR3 is 19 residues long. CDR3 in DNA: TGTGCCAGTAGTATAAGGGCCCTTTTACAGGGGGCCAACACCGGGGAGCTGTTTTTT. This sequence encodes CASSIRALLQGANTGELFF.

The chain has TRBV2 and TRBJ1-1; the D gene is possibly TRBD1 (5 bases). The V end was cut by 7 bases, the J end by 6 bases, with 24 bases between. CDR3 size: 16 residues. Germline V gives CDR1 SNHLY, CDR2 FYNNEI. The CDR3 DNA reads TGTGCCAGCAACGAAGGGGAAACCCTCCTAGGTGCTGAAGCTTTCTTT. As protein: CASNEGETLLGAEAFF.

V is TRBV6-5 and J is TRBJ1-1; 10 nucleotides agree with TRBD1. Trimming at V came to 5 bases and at J to 8 bases, leaving 8 bases not matched to a gene. Germline CDR1 reads MNHEY; CDR2 reads SVGAGI. The CDR3 runs 14 residues. For the CDR3, the DNA is TGTGCCAGCAGTAGAACGACAGGGGGCATAGAAGCTTTCTTT. Protein: CASSRTTGGIEAFF.

This clone was seen a single time. The genes are TRBV7-2 and TRBJ2-5, with 8 bases fitting TRBD2. V lost 2 bases and J lost 4; bases outside the gene matches: 6. CDR1 and CDR2 (germline): SGHTA, FQGNSA. The CDR3 totals 15 residues. The CDR3 DNA reads as TGTGCCAGCAGCTTAAACGGACTAGCTGGAGAGACCCAGTACTTC. Its protein is CASSLNGLAGETQYF.

The chain combines TRBV4-3 with TRBJ1-2, with 8 bases fitting TRBD1. CDR1 is LGHNA and CDR2 is YSLEER in the germline V gene. V shed 1 base, J shed 4 bases, and the junction held 11 bases outside the gene matches. The CDR3 covers 17 residues. The CDR3: CASSQGFGTGNVYGYTF. The CDR3 nucleotides read TGCGCCAGCAGCCAAGGTTTCGGGACAGGCAATGTCTATGGCTACACCTTC.

The chain employs TRBV6-5 and TRBJ1-2; D uncertain. The CDR3 is made up of 13 amino acids. V lost 7 bases and J lost 1, with 10 bases in between. Germline assignment: CDR1 MNHEY and CDR2 SVGAGI. In DNA form, the CDR3 reads TGTGCCAGCAACCCGAGACATAACTATGGCTACACCTTC. The encoded protein is CASNPRHNYGYTF.

The chain couples TRBV27 to TRBJ2-3; 10 bases are a match to TRBD2. This CDR3 has 17 residues. V shed 2 bases, J shed 3 bases, and the junction held 8 bases outside the gene matches. Germline V gives CDR1 MNHEY, CDR2 SMNVEV (reference sequence). Here the CDR3 DNA reads TGTGCCAGCAGTTTACGCCCAGCGGGGGGGAGGACAGATACGCAGTATTTT. Translation gives CASSLRPAGGRTDTQYF.

The genes are TRBV6-2 or TRBV6-3 and TRBJ1-2, with D possibly matching TRBD1 (5 bases). Per germline, CDR1 MNHEY and CDR2 SVGEGT. The V gene lost 3 bases and the J gene lost 8 bases, with 13 bases spanning the gap. The CDR3 sequence is 13 residues long. The DNA of the CDR3 is TGTGCCAGCAGTTATTCGACAGCTACGGGCTACACCTTC. Protein product: CASSYSTATGYTF.

V gene TRBV2 combines with J gene TRBJ2-3, with 8 bases identical to TRBD2. The CDR3 totals 15 residues. CDR1 is SNHLY, CDR2 FYNNEI, per germline. Trimming removed 5 bases from V and 9 bases from J; junction bases left unmatched: 13. CDR3 region: CASSYQGPGGHTQYF. The CDR3 bases are TGTGCCAGCAGTTATCAGGGGCCGGGGGGGCACACGCAGTATTTT.

This sequence joins TRBV30 and TRBJ2-3; D is uncertain. V shed 6 bases and J shed 6 bases, with 10 bases lying between them. This CDR3 comprises 11 residues. Germline V gene lookup returns CDR1 GTSNPN and CDR2 SVGIG (reference sequence). Written as DNA, the CDR3 is TGTGCCTGCTCCCTCGGGGATACGCAGTATTTT. Its protein is CACSLGDTQYF.

The V call is TRBV21-1, the J call TRBJ2-4; the DNA was not compared with TRBD2, the D call given in the table. TRBV21-1 is a known pseudogene. This CDR3 contains 20 residues. The CDR3 region has the DNA TGTGCCAGCAGCCTCCCTTCGGGACTAGCGGGGATTGTAGCCAAAAACATTCAGTACTTC. Translated: CASSLPSGLAGIVAKNIQYF.

This chain joins TRBV13 and TRBJ2-5; 13 bases are shared with TRBD2. The CDR3 spans 16 residues. J was trimmed by 2 bases and V by 5 bases; bases with no gene match: 5. CDR1 PRHDT and CDR2 FYEKMQ come from the germline V gene (reference sequence). The CDR3 is CASSNPTSGGQETQYF. In DNA, the CDR3 is TGTGCCAGCAGCAACCCGACTAGCGGGGGGCAAGAGACCCAGTACTTC. Full variable domain (missing parts from reference TRBV13 and TRBJ2-5): AAGVIQSPRHLIKEKRETATLKCYPIPRHDTVYWYQQGPGQDPQFLISFYEKMQSDKGSIPDRFSAQQFSDYHSELNMSSLELGDSALYFCASSNPTSGGQETQYFGPGTRLLVL.

The genes are TRBV30 and TRBJ1-1; 10 bases align to TRBD1. V lost 0 bases and J lost 1; bases outside the gene matches: 11. CDR1 is GTSNPN and CDR2 is SVGIG in the germline V gene (reference sequence). The CDR3 loop spans 18 amino acids. The CDR3 DNA reads as TGTGCCTGGAGTGTACGTTACCGGGACAGGGGAGCGAACACTGAAGCTTTCTTT. Translation gives CAWSVRYRDRGANTEAFF.